This T cell receptor (beta chain) was recovered during a study of blood T cell repertoires in COVID-19. Study context: There were acute and convalescent COVID-19 samples, and they came from the United States, Italy and Spain. Sources were T cells, B-cell-depleted T cells, or PBMCs; the material itself was cDNA or gDNA.

The V gene end was trimmed by 4 bases and the J gene end by 4 bases; junction bases not matched to a gene: 8. This CDR3 comprises 15 residues. Germline lookup yields CDR1 LGHNT and CDR2 FRNRAP. Authors' methods: Estimates of nucleated cell counts were drawn from the amplification of reference gene primers. Using immunoSEQ multiplex PCR, the repertoire was profiled, and TCRdb retains in-frame clones only, with some absent. That table is the source of V, J and clone size, and D and trimming were worked out from the DNA. The data show 100,000 to 120,000 clones, 82% seen once. The receptor's source is a woman between 55 and 75 years old with acute or convalescent COVID-19. This rearrangement joins TRBV12-5 to TRBJ1-1; 8 nucleotides agree with TRBD1. Input material: peripheral blood. The DNA for the CDR3 is TGTGCTAGTGGTTCATCCAGGGGGCTGAGCACTGAAGCTTTCTTT. Translating gives CASGSSRGLSTEAFF.